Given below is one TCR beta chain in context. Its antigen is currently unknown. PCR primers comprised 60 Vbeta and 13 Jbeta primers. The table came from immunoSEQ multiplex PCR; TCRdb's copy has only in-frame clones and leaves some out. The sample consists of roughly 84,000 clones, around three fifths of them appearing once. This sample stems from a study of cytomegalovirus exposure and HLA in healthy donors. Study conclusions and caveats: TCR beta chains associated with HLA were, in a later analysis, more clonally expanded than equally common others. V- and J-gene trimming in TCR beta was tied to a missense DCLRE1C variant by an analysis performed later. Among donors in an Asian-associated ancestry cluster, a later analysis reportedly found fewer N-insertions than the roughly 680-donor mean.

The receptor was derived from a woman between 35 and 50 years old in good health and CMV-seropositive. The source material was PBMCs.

Here the CDR3 reads CASSERDRYGYTF. CDR3 nucleotides: TGTGCCAGCAGCGAGCGGGACAGGTATGGCTACACCTTC. The gene calls are TRBV9 and TRBJ1-2; TRBD1 matches 8 bases. The CDR3 spans 13 residues. Germline CDR1 is SGDLS and CDR2 is YYNGEE. The V gene end was trimmed by 3 bases and the J gene end by 5 bases; junction bases not matched to a gene: 3.